This T cell receptor (beta chain) was recorded in a study of CD8+ T cells in alopecia areata. The study, taken as a whole, reports: Numerous clones, expanded in lesions, remained in scalp and blood during tofacitinib.

As to treatment: oral pan-JAK inhibitor, 5-10 mg twice daily. As for this clone: Antigen: not known.

In each case, RNA was isolated and then reverse transcribed into cDNA as the sequencing template. Profiling relied on immunoSEQ multiplex PCR, and the TCRdb table lists in-frame clones only, not all of them. The sample shows about 160,000 clones, approximately 65% of them seen only once. The CDR3 has 11 amino acids. The V and J ends lost 6 bases and 9 bases respectively, with 11 bases between them. Germline V lookup: CDR1 LNHDA, CDR2 SQIVND (reference sequence). The V and J genes are TRBV19 and TRBJ2-5; D may be TRBD1 (7 bases). Material: CD4+ T cells sorted from blood, obtained at week 4, from a patient treated with tofacitinib. The sequence derives from a human donor with alopecia areata. CDR3 amino acids: CASSPGGPQYF. Written as DNA, the CDR3 is TGTGCCAGTAGCCCAGGGGGGCCCCAGTACTTC.